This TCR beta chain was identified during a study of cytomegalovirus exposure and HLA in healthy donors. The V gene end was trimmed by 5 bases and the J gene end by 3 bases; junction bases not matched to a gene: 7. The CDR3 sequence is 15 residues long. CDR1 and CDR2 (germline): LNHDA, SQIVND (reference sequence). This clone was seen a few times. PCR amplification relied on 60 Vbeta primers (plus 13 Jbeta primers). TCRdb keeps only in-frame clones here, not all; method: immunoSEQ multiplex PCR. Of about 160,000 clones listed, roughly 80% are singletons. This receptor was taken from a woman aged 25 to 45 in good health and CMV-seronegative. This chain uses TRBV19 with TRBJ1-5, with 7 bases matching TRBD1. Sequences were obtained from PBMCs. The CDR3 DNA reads TGTGCCAGTAGTGTCACTCAGGGGGACAATCAGCCCCAGCATTTT. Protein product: CASSVTQGDNQPQHF.